This T cell receptor (beta chain) is from a study of blood T cell repertoires in COVID-19. Study as a whole: The cDNA or gDNA used as material had been derived from T cells, B-cell-depleted T cells, or PBMCs.

Authors' methods: Amplified reference gene primers provided the basis for estimating nucleated cell counts. Profiling relied on immunoSEQ multiplex PCR, and the TCRdb table lists in-frame clones only, not all of them. The DNA was the basis for D and trimming; V, J and clone size are from that table. The sample yields under 150,000 clones, over 75% seen once. Participants were placed into cohorts based on the clinical history they reported. This clonotype was sampled from a man aged 50 to 59 in a cohort exposed to, infected with or recovered from COVID-19 (not recorded which). Material for sequencing was PBMCs or T cells enriched from blood (not recorded which).

CDR3 in DNA: TGTGCCAGCAGCCGTCGACAGGATAACAATCAGCCCCAGCATTTT. Protein: CASSRRQDNNQPQHF. The J gene is TRBJ1-5, the V gene TRBV3-1 (or the pseudogene TRBV3-2); weak D call: TRBD1 (6 bases). V shed 4 bases and J shed 3 bases, with 13 bases lying between them. The CDR3 runs 15 residues. Germline lookup yields CDR1 LGHDT and CDR2 YNNKEL (reference sequence).